Listed here are 2 T cell receptor beta chains from one sample, sequenced in a study of T-cell reconstitution after alpha-beta-depleted transplantation in children. A TCRbeta library incorporating unique molecular identifiers was prepared. TCRdb itself ran the PCR reads through MiXCR, one entry per CDR3 protein. Of about 500,000 distinct CDR3 sequences in the sample, around a third were seen once. The sample consisted of PBMCs from the stem cell graft donor, taken from the stem cell graft. The receptors come from a human donor who donated a stem cell graft to a child with aplastic anemia.

This chain links TRBV2 with TRBJ2-3, with 7 nucleotides matching TRBD2. V lost 3 bases, J lost 2 bases, and 8 bases stayed unmatched. Germline V lookup: CDR1 SNHLY, CDR2 FYNNEI. The CDR3 has 16 residues. The CDR3 sequence is CASSDWASGLTDTQYF. CDR3 in DNA: TGTGCCAGCAGTGATTGGGCTAGCGGACTCACAGATACGCAGTATTTT.

The genes are TRBV12-3 or TRBV12-4 and TRBJ2-7; a possible D gene is TRBD2 (5 bases). The CDR3 loop spans 14 amino acids. V lost 3 bases and J 2 bases, leaving 11 bases between the germline ends. This CDR3 reads CASSFYPEAYEQYF. CDR3 nucleotides: TGTGCCAGCAGTTTTTACCCGGAGGCCTACGAGCAGTACTTC.